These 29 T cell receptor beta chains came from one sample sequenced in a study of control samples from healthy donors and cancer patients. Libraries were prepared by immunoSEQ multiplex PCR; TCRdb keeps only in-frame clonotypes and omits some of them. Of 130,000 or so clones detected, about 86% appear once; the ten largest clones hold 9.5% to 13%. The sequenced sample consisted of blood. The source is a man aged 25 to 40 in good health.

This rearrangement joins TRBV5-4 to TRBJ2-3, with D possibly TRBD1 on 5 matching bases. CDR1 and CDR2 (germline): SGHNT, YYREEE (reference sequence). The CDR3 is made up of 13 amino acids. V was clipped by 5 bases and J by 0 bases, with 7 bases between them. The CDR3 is CASSRQSTDTQYF. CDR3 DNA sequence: TGTGCCAGCAGTAGACAGAGCACAGATACGCAGTATTTT.

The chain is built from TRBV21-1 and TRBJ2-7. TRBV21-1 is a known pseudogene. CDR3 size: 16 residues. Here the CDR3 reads CASSSLPPRGAYEQYF. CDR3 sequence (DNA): TGTGCCAGCAGCAGTCTTCCCCCTAGGGGAGCCTACGAGCAGTACTTC.

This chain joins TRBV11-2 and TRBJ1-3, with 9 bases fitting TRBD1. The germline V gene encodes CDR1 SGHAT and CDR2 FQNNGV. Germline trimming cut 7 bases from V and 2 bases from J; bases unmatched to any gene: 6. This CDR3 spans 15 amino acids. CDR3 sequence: CASTWTGATGNTIYF. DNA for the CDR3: TGTGCCAGCACCTGGACAGGGGCGACTGGAAACACCATATATTTT. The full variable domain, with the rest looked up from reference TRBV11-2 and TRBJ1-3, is EAGVAQSPRYKIIEKRQSVAFWCNPISGHATLYWYQQILGQGPKLLIQFQNNGVVDDSQLPKDRFSAERLKGVDSTLKIQPAKLEDSAVYLCASTWTGATGNTIYFGEGSWLTVV.

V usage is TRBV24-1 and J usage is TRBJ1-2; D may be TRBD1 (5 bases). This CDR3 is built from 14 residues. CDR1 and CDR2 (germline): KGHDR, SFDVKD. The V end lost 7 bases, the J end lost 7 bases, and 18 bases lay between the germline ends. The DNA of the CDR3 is TGTGCCACCAGCCCCTCGGGGTTAGGGGTTGGCTACACCTTC. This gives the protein CATSPSGLGVGYTF.

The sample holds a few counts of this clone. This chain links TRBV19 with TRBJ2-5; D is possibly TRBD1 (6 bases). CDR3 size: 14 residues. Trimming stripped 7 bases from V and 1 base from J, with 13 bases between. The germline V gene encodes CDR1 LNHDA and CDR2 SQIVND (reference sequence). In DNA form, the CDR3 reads TGTGCCAGTACTCAGGGGACGGGCCAAGAGACCCAGTACTTC. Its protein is CASTQGTGQETQYF.

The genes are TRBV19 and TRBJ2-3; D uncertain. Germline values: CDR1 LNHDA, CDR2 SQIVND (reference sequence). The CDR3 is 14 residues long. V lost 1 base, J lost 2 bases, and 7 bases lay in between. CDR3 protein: CASSIGYPTDTQYF. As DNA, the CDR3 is TGTGCCAGTAGTATAGGGTACCCCACAGATACGCAGTATTTT.

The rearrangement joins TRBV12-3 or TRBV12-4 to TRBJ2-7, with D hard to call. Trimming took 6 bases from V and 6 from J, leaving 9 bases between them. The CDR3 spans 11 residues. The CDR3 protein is CASSSSREQYF. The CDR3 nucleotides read TGTGCCAGCAGCTCTTCACGCGAGCAGTACTTC.

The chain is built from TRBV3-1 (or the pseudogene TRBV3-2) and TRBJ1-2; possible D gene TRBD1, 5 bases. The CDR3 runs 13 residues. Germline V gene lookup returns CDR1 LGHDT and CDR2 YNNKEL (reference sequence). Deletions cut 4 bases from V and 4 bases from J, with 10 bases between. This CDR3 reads CASSPGSTYGYTF. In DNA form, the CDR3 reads TGTGCCAGCAGCCCAGGGAGTACCTATGGCTACACCTTC.

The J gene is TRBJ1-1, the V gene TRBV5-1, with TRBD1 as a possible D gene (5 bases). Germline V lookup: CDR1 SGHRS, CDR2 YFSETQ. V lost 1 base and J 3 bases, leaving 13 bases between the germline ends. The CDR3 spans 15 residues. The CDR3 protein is CASSLFRQRDTEAFF. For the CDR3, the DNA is TGCGCCAGCAGCTTGTTTCGACAGCGAGACACTGAAGCTTTCTTT.

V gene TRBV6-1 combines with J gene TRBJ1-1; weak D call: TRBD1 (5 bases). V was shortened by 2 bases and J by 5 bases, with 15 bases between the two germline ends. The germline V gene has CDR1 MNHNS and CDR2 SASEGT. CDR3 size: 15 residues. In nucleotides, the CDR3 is TGTGCCAGCAGTGAATTATCAGGGAGAGGGACTGAAGCTTTCTTT. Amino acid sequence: CASSELSGRGTEAFF.

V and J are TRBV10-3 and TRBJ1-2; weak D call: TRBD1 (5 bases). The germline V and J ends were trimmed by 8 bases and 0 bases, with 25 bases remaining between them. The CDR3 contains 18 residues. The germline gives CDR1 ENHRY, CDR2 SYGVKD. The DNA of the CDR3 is TGTGCCATCGGAGGCAAAGGCAGGGACTATACCGCTAACTATGGCTACACCTTC. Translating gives CAIGGKGRDYTANYGYTF.

CDR3 nucleotide sequence: TGCGCCAGCAGTGATCAGAGTATCTCCTATAATTCACCCCTCCACTTT. The encoded protein is CASSDQSISYNSPLHF. V and J are TRBV10-2 and TRBJ1-6; D not resolved. The CDR3 is made up of 16 amino acids. CDR1 and CDR2 (germline): WSHSY, SAAADI. The V end was cut by 3 bases, the J end by 0 bases, with 9 bases between.

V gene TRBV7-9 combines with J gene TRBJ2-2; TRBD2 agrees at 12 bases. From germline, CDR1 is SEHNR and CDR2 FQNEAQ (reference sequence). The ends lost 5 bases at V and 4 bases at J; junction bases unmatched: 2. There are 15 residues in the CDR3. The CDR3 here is CASSRTSGTTGELFF. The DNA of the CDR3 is TGTGCCAGCAGCCGGACTAGCGGGACCACCGGGGAGCTGTTTTTT.

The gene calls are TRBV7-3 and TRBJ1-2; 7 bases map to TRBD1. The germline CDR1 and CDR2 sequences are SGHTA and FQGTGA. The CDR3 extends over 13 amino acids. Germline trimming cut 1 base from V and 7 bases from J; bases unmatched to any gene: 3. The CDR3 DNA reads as TGTGCCAGCAGCTTAAAGCCAGGGGGTGGCTACACCTTC. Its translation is CASSLKPGGGYTF.

In nucleotides, the CDR3 is TGTGCCAGCAGCCAGGGTTCGGCAGTTGGAAACACCATATATTTT. Protein sequence: CASSQGSAVGNTIYF. The V call is TRBV3-1 (or the pseudogene TRBV3-2), the J call TRBJ1-3; no firm D call. CDR1 is LGHDT, CDR2 YNNKEL, per germline (reference sequence). The V gene lost 3 bases and the J gene lost 3 bases, with 12 bases spanning the gap. The CDR3 is made up of 15 amino acids.

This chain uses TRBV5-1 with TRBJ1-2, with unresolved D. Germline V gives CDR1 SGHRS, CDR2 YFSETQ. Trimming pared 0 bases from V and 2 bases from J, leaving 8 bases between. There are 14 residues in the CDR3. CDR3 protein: CASSLAGVNYGYTF. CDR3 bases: TGCGCCAGCAGCTTGGCCGGGGTCAACTATGGCTACACCTTC.

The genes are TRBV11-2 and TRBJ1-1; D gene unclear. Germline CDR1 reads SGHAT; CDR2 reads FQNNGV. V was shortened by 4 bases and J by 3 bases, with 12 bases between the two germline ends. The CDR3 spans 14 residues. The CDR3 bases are TGTGCCAGCAGCTCAACCTACCTCGACACTGAAGCTTTCTTT. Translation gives CASSSTYLDTEAFF.

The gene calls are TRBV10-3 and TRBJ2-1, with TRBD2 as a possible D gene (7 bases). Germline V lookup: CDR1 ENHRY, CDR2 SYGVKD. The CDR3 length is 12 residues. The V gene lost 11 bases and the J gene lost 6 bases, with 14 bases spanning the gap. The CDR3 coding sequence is TGTGCCTCCCGAGGGGGGGCCAATGAGCAGTTCTTC. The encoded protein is CASRGGANEQFF.

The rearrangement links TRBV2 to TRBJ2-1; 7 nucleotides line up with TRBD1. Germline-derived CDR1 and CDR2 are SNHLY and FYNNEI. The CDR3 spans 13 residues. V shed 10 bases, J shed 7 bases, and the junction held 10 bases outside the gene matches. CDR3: CATSGDSENEQFF. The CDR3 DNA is TGTGCCACCTCCGGGGACAGTGAAAATGAGCAGTTCTTC.

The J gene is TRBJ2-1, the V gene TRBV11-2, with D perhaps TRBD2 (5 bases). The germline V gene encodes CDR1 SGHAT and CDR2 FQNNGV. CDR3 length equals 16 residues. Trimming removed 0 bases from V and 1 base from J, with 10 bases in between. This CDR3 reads CASSLDPGVSYNEQFF. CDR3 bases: TGTGCCAGCAGCTTAGACCCCGGGGTATCCTACAATGAGCAGTTCTTC.

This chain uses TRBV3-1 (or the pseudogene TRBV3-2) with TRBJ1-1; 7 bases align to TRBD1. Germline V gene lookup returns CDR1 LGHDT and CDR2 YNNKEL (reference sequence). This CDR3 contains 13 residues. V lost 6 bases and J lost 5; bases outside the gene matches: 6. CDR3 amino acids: CASRGGGATEAFF. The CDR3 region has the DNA TGTGCCAGCAGGGGAGGGGGCGCGACTGAAGCTTTCTTT.

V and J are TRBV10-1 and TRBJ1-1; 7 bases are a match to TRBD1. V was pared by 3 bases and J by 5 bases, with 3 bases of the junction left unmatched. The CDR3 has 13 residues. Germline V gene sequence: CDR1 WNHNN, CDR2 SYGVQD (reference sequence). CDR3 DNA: TGCGCCAGCAGTGAAAGGGGGCATACTGAAGCTTTCTTT. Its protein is CASSERGHTEAFF.

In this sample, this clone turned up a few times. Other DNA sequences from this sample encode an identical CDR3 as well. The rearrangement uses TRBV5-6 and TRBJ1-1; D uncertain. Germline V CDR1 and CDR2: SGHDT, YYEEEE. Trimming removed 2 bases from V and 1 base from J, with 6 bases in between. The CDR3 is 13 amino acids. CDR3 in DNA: TGTGCCAGCAGCTTAAGACCGAACACTGAAGCTTTCTTT. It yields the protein CASSLRPNTEAFF.

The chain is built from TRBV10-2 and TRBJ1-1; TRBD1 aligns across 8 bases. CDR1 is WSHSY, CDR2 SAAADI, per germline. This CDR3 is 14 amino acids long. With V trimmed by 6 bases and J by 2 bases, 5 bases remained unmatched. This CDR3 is CASRSGGGNTEAFF. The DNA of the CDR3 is TGCGCCAGCAGATCAGGGGGCGGCAACACTGAAGCTTTCTTT.

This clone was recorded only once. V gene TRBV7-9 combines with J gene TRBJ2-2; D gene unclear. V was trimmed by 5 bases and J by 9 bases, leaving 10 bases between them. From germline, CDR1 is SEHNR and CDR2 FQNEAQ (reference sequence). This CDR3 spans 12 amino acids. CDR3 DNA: TGTGCCAGCAGCGGGCCCCTGAGGGAGCTGTTTTTT. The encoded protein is CASSGPLRELFF.

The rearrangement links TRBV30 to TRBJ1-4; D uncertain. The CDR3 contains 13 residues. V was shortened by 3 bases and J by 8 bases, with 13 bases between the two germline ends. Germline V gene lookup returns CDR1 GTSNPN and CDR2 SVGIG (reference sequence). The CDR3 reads CAWSGPNAEKLFF. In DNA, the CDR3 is TGTGCCTGGAGCGGACCCAACGCGGAAAAACTGTTTTTT.

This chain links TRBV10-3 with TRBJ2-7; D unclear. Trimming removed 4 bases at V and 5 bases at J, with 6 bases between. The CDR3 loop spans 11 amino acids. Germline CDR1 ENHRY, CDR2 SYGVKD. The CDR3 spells CAISALDEQYF. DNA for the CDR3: TGTGCCATCAGTGCCCTAGACGAGCAGTACTTC.

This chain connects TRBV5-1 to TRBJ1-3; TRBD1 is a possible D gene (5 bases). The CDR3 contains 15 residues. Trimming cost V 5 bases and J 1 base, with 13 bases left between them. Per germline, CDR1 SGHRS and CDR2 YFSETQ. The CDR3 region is CASSLGVSSGNTIYF. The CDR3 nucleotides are TGCGCCAGCAGTCTGGGGGTGTCGTCTGGAAACACCATATATTTT.

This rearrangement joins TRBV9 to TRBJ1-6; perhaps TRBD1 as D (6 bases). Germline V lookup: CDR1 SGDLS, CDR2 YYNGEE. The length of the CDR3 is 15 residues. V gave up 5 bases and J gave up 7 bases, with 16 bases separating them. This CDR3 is CASRSRQDLNSPLHF. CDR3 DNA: TGTGCCAGCAGGTCTCGACAGGACCTCAATTCACCCCTCCACTTT.